Sequencing of this T cell receptor beta chain was carried out in a study of cytomegalovirus exposure and HLA in healthy donors. Study conclusions and caveats: The likely explanation for a cluster of highly shared sequence variants was sequencing artifact. Across donors, most TCRs were seen rarely, yet some public ones were widespread. 164 TCR beta chains were listed as cytomegalovirus-associated. Donors were assumed by presence/absence analyses to have roughly uniform sequencing depth.

A multiplex PCR was run with 60 Vbeta primers and 13 Jbeta primers. Clones were read by immunoSEQ multiplex PCR, and TCRdb kept only the in-frame ones, dropping some. The sample shows approximately 150,000 clones, around three quarters of them seen only once. Points on this clone: Its matching antigen is unknown.

J lost 6 bases, V lost 4 bases, and 4 bases had no gene match. The CDR3 is made up of 15 amino acids. Germline CDR1 and CDR2: SGHVS and FNYEAQ. V is TRBV7-6 and J is TRBJ2-2; 11 bases align to TRBD1. The receptor's source is a woman aged 40 to 50 in good health and CMV-seronegative. The specimen was PBMCs. This CDR3 is CASSSWTGGSGELFF. The CDR3 coding sequence is TGTGCCAGCAGCTCCTGGACAGGGGGCTCCGGGGAGCTGTTTTTT. The complete variable domain, with remaining parts taken from reference TRBV7-6 and TRBJ2-2, reads GAGVSQSPRYKVTKRGQDVALRCDPISGHVSLYWYRQALGQGPEFLTYFNYEAQQDKSGLPNDRFSAERPEGSISTLTIQRTEQRDSAMYRCASSSWTGGSGELFFGEGSRLTVL.